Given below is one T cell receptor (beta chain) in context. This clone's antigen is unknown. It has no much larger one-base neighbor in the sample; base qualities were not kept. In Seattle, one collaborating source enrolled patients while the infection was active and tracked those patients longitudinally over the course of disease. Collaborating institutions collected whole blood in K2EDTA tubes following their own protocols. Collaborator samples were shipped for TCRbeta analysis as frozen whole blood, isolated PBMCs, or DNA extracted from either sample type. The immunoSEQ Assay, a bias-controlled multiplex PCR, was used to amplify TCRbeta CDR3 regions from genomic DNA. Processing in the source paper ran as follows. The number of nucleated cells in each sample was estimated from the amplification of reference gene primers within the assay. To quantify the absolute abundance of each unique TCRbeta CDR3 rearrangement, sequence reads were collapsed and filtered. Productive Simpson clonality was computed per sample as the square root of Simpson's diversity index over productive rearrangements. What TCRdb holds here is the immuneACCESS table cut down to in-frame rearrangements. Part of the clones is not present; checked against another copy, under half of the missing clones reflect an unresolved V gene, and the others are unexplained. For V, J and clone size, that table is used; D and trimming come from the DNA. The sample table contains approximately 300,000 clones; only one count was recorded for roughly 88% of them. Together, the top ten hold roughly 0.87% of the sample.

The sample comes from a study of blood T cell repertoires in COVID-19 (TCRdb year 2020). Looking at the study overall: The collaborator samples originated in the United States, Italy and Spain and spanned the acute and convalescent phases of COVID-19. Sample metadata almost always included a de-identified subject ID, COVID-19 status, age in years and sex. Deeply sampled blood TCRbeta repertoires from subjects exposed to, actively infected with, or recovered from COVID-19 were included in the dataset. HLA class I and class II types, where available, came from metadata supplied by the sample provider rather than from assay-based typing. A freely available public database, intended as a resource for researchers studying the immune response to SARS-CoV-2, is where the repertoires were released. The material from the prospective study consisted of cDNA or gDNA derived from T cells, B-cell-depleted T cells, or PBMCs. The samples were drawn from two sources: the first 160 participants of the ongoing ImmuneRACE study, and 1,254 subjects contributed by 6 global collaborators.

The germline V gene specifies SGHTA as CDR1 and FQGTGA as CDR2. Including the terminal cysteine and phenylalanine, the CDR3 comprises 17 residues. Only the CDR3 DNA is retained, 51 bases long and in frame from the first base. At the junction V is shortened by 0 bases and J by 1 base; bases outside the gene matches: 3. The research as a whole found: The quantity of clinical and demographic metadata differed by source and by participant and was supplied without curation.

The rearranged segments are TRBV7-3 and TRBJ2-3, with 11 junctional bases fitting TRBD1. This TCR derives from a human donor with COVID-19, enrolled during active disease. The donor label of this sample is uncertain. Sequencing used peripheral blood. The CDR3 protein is CASSLTPGQGGTDTQYF. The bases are TGTGCCAGCAGCTTAACACCGGGACAGGGGGGCACAGATACGCAGTATTTT.